The subject of this entry is one T cell receptor beta chain. As yet, its antigen is unknown. Germline CDR1 and CDR2: MNHEY and SMNVEV (reference sequence). This CDR3 has 14 amino acids. V was pared by 1 base and J by 8 bases, with 13 bases between. The second PCR ran about 6 to 12 cycles with a sample-barcoded 5' primer and J-beta primers. MiXCR, applied by TCRdb to the 5' RACE reads, yields one record per CDR3 protein. The sample includes about 800,000 distinct CDR3 sequences, around a quarter seen only once; the top ten take under 4.5%. The sample is drawn from a study of blood T cells in healthy people across ages. Study details: Capture by template switching was about one barcoded beta molecule per two T cells.

Study-wide results and caveats: Per-million-T-cell TCR beta diversity fell roughly linearly with age. Naive T cell percentage showed a strong correlation with the diversity of TCR beta.

These data also featured in a second study, about T cells of mothers and their children.

The chain carries TRBV27 and TRBJ2-3; maybe TRBD2 (5 bases). What was sequenced was blood. The TCR originated in a boy aged 10-17 years in good health. CDR3 in DNA: TGTGCCAGCAGTTTATACGGGGAAGCAAGTACGCAGTATTTT. This codes for CASSLYGEASTQYF.